Listed here are 5 T cell receptor beta chains from one sample, sequenced in a study of blood T cell repertoires in COVID-19. Only in-frame clones appear in the TCRdb table, and some are missing; sequencing was by immunoSEQ multiplex PCR. The data show roughly 350,000 clones, approximately 87% seen once. What was sequenced was peripheral blood. These receptor sequences come from a woman aged 45-59 years with COVID-19, enrolled during active disease.

The chain joins TRBV13 to TRBJ2-5; TRBD2 might be the D (5 bases). Trimming left V 1 base short and J 7 bases short, with 13 bases between. CDR1 is PRHDT, CDR2 FYEKMQ, per germline (reference sequence). This CDR3 spans 14 amino acids. CDR3 in amino acids: CASSLATIRGTQYF. The CDR3 coding sequence is TGTGCCAGCAGCTTAGCGACTATAAGAGGGACCCAGTACTTC.

The V gene is TRBV7-8, the J gene TRBJ2-7; 8 bases are a match to TRBD1. Germline V gives CDR1 SGHVS, CDR2 FQNEAQ. The CDR3 extends over 17 amino acids. V trimming: 0 bases; J trimming: 6 bases; junction bases outside the gene matches: 13. For the CDR3, the DNA is TGTGCCAGCAGCTTAGCTTCGTTAAGGGACAGGAGGACCGAGCAGTACTTC. The encoded protein is CASSLASLRDRRTEQYF.

This clone was counted a single time. The genes are TRBV5-8 and TRBJ2-2, with TRBD1 identical over 9 bases. V was clipped by 4 bases and J by 6 bases; unmatched bases: 10. The germline CDR1 and CDR2 sequences are SGHTS and YDEGEE. CDR3 size: 16 residues. The CDR3 DNA follows: TGTGCCAGCAGCGACGGACAGGGGAAGGTATCCGGGGAGCTGTTTTTT. Translated: CASSDGQGKVSGELFF.

This rearrangement joins TRBV4-1 to TRBJ2-7; 9 bases match TRBD2. The CDR3 sequence is 16 residues long. V lost 0 bases, J lost 0 bases, and 3 bases stayed unmatched. Germline V gene lookup returns CDR1 MGHRA and CDR2 YSYEKL. Here the CDR3 reads CASSQDSSGVSYEQYF. CDR3 nucleotide sequence: TGCGCCAGCAGCCAAGATTCTAGCGGGGTCTCCTACGAGCAGTACTTC.

This clone was observed once. The chain has TRBV5-1 and TRBJ1-1; D not certain. V shed 3 bases and J shed 2 bases, with 11 bases lying between them. Germline CDR1 and CDR2: SGHRS and YFSETQ. The length of the CDR3 is 14 residues. In DNA form, the CDR3 reads TGCGCCAGCAGCTCGCAAGCGGTTAACACTGAAGCTTTCTTT. Amino acid sequence: CASSSQAVNTEAFF.